Below, 18 T cell receptor beta chains from the same sample are listed, as sequenced in a study of regulatory T cells in long-lasting Graves disease. As for time point: persistent/refractory GD, antithyroid drugs over 5 years with positive TRAb. The TCR library was prepared using RNA isolated from PBMCs. Libraries of TCR beta came from iRepertoire HTBI primers plus Arm-PCR of CDR3 regions. Using its own MiXCR run on the multiplex PCR reads, TCRdb lists one record per CDR3 protein. This table has about 290,000 distinct CDR3 sequences, approximately 20% appearing once. The sample consisted of peripheral blood mononuclear cells (PBMCs), taken when the disease was refractory, from a patient treated with antithyroid drugs. The receptors shown here come from a female donor with Graves disease.

This clonotype was recorded at least ten times. V and J are TRBV28 and TRBJ1-2; possibly TRBD1 for D (6 bases). The ends were cut back, 5 bases at V and 3 bases at J, with 13 bases in the middle. The CDR3 extends over 14 amino acids. Germline loops: CDR1 MDHEN, CDR2 SYDVKM. CDR3 region: CASSALGGYYGYTF. CDR3 bases: TGTGCCAGCAGTGCGTTAGGGGGGTACTATGGCTACACCTTC.

Remarks on this clonotype: This may come from a read error, since a much larger clone is one base off. The chain combines TRBV6-2 or TRBV6-3 with TRBJ2-5; TRBD1 is a possible D gene (7 bases). Germline CDR1 reads MNHEY; CDR2 reads SVGEGT. The CDR3 extends over 13 amino acids. This CDR3 is CANSYAGGETQYF. CDR3 bases: TGTGCCAACAGTTACGCAGGGGGGGAGACCCAGTACTTC.

This clonotype has more than one count but fewer than ten. V gene TRBV7-9 combines with J gene TRBJ2-3, with TRBD1 matching 10 bases. The germline CDR1 and CDR2 sequences are SEHNR and FQNEAQ (reference sequence). V was pared by 1 base and J by 6 bases, with 7 bases of the junction left unmatched. The CDR3 is made up of 16 amino acids. CDR3 amino acids: CASSLGRPTGGDTQYF. The CDR3 DNA reads as TGTGCCAGCAGCTTAGGAAGGCCGACAGGGGGCGATACGCAGTATTTT. Together with reference TRBV7-9 and TRBJ2-3, the CDR3 gives the full variable domain: DTGVSQNPRHKITKRGQNVTFRCDPISEHNRLYWYRQTLGQGPEFLTYFQNEAQLEKSRLLSDRFSAERPKGSFSTLEIQRTEQGDSAMYLCASSLGRPTGGDTQYFGPGTRLTVL.

The table lists this clonotype with a few counts. The V gene is TRBV9, the J gene TRBJ1-3; 8 nucleotides align to TRBD1. The J segment lost 4 bases and the V segment lost 0 bases, leaving 6 bases of the junction unmatched. Germline V CDR1 and CDR2: SGDLS, YYNGEE. The CDR3 extends over 16 amino acids. The CDR3 nucleotides are TGTGCCAGCAGCGTAGCACCCCAGGGGGCAGGAAACACCATATATTTT. As protein: CASSVAPQGAGNTIYF. Together with reference TRBV9 and TRBJ1-3, the CDR3 gives the full variable domain: DSGVTQTPKHLITATGQRVTLRCSPRSGDLSVYWYQQSLDQGLQFLIQYYNGEERAKGNILERFSAQQFPDLHSELNLSSLELGDSALYFCASSVAPQGAGNTIYFGEGSWLTVV.

A few counts support this clonotype. The V gene is TRBV7-9, the J gene TRBJ2-5, with D possibly being TRBD1 or TRBD2 (5 bases each). The germline V gene has CDR1 SEHNR and CDR2 FQNEAQ (reference sequence). The CDR3 contains 15 residues. V lost 1 base, J lost 2 bases, and 11 bases lay in between. The CDR3, as DNA: TGTGCCAGCAGCTTAGAGGGGACCATACAAGAGACCCAGTACTTC. Translation: CASSLEGTIQETQYF.

This clonotype was seen only a few times. V usage is TRBV12-3 or TRBV12-4 and J usage is TRBJ1-2; perhaps TRBD1 as D (6 bases). The CDR3 contains 15 residues. Trimming stripped 6 bases from V and 2 bases from J, with 16 bases between. CDR3 DNA sequence: TGTGCCAGCAGCTTGGGGGCAGCACCAAACTATGGCTACACCTTC. This translates into CASSLGAAPNYGYTF.

The chain employs TRBV4-1 and TRBJ1-5, with unresolved D. CDR3 length: 16 amino acids. V dropped 0 bases and J dropped 2 bases, with 11 bases sitting between them. Per the germline V gene, CDR1 is MGHRA and CDR2 is YSYEKL. The CDR3 loop reads CASSQDMGDGNQPQHF. The CDR3 DNA reads as TGCGCCAGCAGCCAAGATATGGGAGACGGCAATCAGCCCCAGCATTTT.

This clonotype came up many times. This chain joins TRBV30 and TRBJ2-7; no clear D gene. The V and J ends lost 0 bases and 5 bases respectively, with 5 bases between them. This CDR3 is built from 11 residues. From germline, CDR1 is GTSNPN and CDR2 SVGIG (reference sequence). CDR3 in amino acids: CAWSVRDEQYF. The CDR3 nucleotides read TGTGCCTGGAGTGTACGAGACGAGCAGTACTTC. Full variable domain (outside the CDR3, taken from reference TRBV30 and TRBJ2-7): SQTIHQWPATLVQPVGSPLSLECTVEGTSNPNLYWYRQAAGRGLQLLFYSVGIGQISSEVPQNLSASRPQDRQFILSSKKLLLSDSGFYLCAWSVRDEQYFGPGTRLTVT.

This clonotype was detected many times. V gene TRBV28 combines with J gene TRBJ2-5, with 14 bases aligning to TRBD2. The CDR3 covers 16 residues. V lost 2 bases to trimming and J lost 3 bases; unmatched junction nucleotides: 2. Germline CDR1 is MDHEN and CDR2 is SYDVKM. CDR3 DNA sequence: TGTGCCAGCAGTTTACGACTAGCGGGAGGGGAAGAGACCCAGTACTTC. This gives the protein CASSLRLAGGEETQYF.

This clonotype turned up a few times. The rearrangement uses TRBV14 and TRBJ2-7; the D gene could be TRBD1 or TRBD2 (5 bases each). The V and J ends lost 0 bases and 5 bases respectively, with 11 bases between them. Germline V gene lookup returns CDR1 SGHDN and CDR2 FVKESK. The CDR3 runs 14 residues. In DNA, the CDR3 is TGTGCCAGCAGCCAAGATCGAGGGACCCACGAGCAGTACTTC. Its protein is CASSQDRGTHEQYF.

This clonotype was recorded many times. The chain joins TRBV2 to TRBJ2-2; 11 nucleotides agree with TRBD2. Germline lookup yields CDR1 SNHLY and CDR2 FYNNEI. Germline trimming cut 8 bases from V and 0 bases from J; bases unmatched to any gene: 2. CDR3 length equals 15 residues. The CDR3 is CASQTSGTNTGELFF. CDR3 bases: TGTGCCAGCCAGACTAGCGGGACGAACACCGGGGAGCTGTTTTTT.

The chain joins TRBV29-1 to TRBJ2-7; the D is unclear. Germline V gene lookup returns CDR1 SQVTM and CDR2 ANQGSEA. V lost 7 bases and J lost 2, with 15 bases in between. The CDR3 spans 13 residues. CDR3 protein: CSATTTGTYEQYF. The CDR3 coding sequence is TGCAGCGCTACCACGACGGGCACCTACGAGCAGTACTTC.

This clonotype was observed at least ten times. This chain uses TRBV13 with TRBJ2-5; maybe TRBD2 (6 bases). From germline, CDR1 is PRHDT and CDR2 FYEKMQ (reference sequence). V was trimmed by 5 bases and J by 5 bases, leaving 9 bases between them. The CDR3 is 12 amino acids. In DNA form, the CDR3 reads TGTGCCAGCAGCACCCGGGGGGAGACCCAGTACTTC. It is translated as CASSTRGETQYF.

In its sample, this clonotype was seen a few times. V usage is TRBV27 and J usage is TRBJ1-5, with D hard to call. The CDR3 runs to 14 residues. Germline loops: CDR1 MNHEY, CDR2 SMNVEV (reference sequence). V dropped 2 bases and J dropped 7 bases, with 12 bases sitting between them. The CDR3 sequence: CASSLSGEAQPQHF. The CDR3 bases are TGTGCCAGCAGTTTAAGCGGGGAGGCACAGCCCCAGCATTTT.

This clonotype was recorded once. This chain connects TRBV4-1 to TRBJ2-7, with D tentatively TRBD2 (5 bases). Germline-derived CDR1 and CDR2 are MGHRA and YSYEKL. There are 16 residues in the CDR3. V lost 1 base and J 0 bases, leaving 13 bases between the germline ends. The CDR3 coding sequence is TGCGCCAGCAGCCAAGTTTTGGACTCGGACTCCTACGAGCAGTACTTC. Translation: CASSQVLDSDSYEQYF.

The chain is built from TRBV11-2 and TRBJ2-1, with TRBD1 matching over 7 bases. The length of the CDR3 is 13 residues. Trimming cost V 4 bases and J 6 bases; bases outside gene matches: 3. Per germline, CDR1 SGHAT and CDR2 FQNNGV. In DNA form, the CDR3 reads TGTGCCAGCAGCTCGGGACAGTTCAATGAGCAGTTCTTC. Protein: CASSSGQFNEQFF.

This clonotype was observed at least ten times. The gene calls are TRBV27 and TRBJ1-1; TRBD1 might be the D (5 bases). V lost 4 bases, J lost 0 bases, and 12 bases lay in between. The CDR3 runs to 15 residues. Germline values: CDR1 MNHEY, CDR2 SMNVEV (reference sequence). The CDR3 loop is CASSSGEDLNTEAFF. The DNA for the CDR3 is TGTGCCAGCAGTTCGGGGGAAGATTTGAACACTGAAGCTTTCTTT.

CDR3 coding DNA: TGTGCCAGCAGCCGGAGCCGTGGGTACGAGCAGTACTTC. Protein product: CASSRSRGYEQYF. The chain uses TRBV7-2 and TRBJ2-7; no reliable D call. The ends were cut back, 5 bases at V and 4 bases at J, with 12 bases in the middle. This CDR3 is 13 amino acids long. CDR1 is SGHTA, CDR2 FQGNSA, per germline.